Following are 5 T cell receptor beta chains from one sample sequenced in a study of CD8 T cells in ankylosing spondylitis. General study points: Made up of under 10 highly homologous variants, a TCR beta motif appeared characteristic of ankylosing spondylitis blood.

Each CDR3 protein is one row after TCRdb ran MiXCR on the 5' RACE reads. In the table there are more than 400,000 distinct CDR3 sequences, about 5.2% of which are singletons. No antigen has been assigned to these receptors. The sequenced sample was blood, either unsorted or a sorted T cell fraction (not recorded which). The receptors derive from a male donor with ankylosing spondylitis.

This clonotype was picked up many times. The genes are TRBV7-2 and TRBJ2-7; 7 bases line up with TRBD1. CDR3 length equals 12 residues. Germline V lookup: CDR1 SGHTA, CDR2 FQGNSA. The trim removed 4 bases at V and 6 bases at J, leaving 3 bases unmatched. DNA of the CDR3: TGTGCCAGCAGCTACAGGGGTGGCGAGCAGTACTTC. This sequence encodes CASSYRGGEQYF.

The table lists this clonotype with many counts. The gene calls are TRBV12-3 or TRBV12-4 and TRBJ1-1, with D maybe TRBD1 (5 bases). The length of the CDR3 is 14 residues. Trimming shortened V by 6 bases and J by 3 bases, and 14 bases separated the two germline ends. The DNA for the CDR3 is TGTGCCAGCAGCGACGGTGGAGGGGACACTGAAGCTTTCTTT. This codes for CASSDGGGDTEAFF.

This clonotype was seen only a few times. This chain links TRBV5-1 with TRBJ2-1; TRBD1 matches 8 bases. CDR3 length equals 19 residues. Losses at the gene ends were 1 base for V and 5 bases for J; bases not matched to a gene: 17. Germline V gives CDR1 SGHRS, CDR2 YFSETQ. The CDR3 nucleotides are TGCGCCAGCAGCTTGCGGACAGGGACCTGGGGGAGAAAAAACAATGAGCAGTTCTTC. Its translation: CASSLRTGTWGRKNNEQFF.

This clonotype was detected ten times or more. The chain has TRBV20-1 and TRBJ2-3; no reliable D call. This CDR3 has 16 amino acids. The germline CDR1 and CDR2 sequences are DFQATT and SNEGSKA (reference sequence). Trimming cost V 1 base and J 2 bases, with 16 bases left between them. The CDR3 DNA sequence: TGCAGTGCTAGAGGAGCAGCCGATTATTACACAGATACGCAGTATTTT. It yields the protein CSARGAADYYTDTQYF.

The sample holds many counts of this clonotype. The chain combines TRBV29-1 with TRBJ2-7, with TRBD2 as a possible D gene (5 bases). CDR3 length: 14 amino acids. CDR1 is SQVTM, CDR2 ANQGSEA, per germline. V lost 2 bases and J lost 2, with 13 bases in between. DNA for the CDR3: TGCAGCGTTGAACTCCGGGGTGTAACCTACGAGCAGTACTTC. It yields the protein CSVELRGVTYEQYF.